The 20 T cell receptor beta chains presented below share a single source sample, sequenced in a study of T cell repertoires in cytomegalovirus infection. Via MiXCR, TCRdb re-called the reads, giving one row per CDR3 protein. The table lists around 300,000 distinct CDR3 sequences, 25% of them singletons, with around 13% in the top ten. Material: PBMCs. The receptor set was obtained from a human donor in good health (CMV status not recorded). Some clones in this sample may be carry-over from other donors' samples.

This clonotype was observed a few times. The CDR3: CASSLGRGGQSYEQYF. Here the CDR3 DNA reads TGTGCCAGCAGCTTGGGGAGGGGGGGACAGAGCTACGAGCAGTACTTC. The chain has TRBV11-2 and TRBJ2-7; possibly TRBD1 or TRBD2 for D (7 bases each). The germline CDR1 and CDR2 sequences are SGHAT and FQNNGV. This CDR3 region has 16 residues. With 3 bases removed from V and 3 bases from J, the gap between germline ends came to 18 bases.

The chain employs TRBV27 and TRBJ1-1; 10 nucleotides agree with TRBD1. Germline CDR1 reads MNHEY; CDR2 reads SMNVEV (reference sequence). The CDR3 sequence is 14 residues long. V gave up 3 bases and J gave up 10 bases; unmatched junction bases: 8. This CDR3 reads CASSFRQGANLAFF. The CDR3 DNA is TGTGCCAGCAGTTTTCGACAGGGGGCAAATTTAGCTTTCTTT.

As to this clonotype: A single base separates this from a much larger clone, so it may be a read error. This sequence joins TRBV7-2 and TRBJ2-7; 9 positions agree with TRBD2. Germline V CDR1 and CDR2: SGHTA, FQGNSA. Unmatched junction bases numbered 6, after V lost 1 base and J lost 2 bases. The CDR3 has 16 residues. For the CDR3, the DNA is TGTACCAGCAGCTTAGGGGCTAGCGGGGCCCCCTACGAGCAGTACTTC. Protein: CTSSLGASGAPYEQYF.

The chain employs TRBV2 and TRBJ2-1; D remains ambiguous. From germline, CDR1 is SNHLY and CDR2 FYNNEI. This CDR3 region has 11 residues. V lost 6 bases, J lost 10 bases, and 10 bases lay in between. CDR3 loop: CASREDGEQFF. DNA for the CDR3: TGTGCCAGCAGAGAGGACGGAGAGCAGTTCTTC.

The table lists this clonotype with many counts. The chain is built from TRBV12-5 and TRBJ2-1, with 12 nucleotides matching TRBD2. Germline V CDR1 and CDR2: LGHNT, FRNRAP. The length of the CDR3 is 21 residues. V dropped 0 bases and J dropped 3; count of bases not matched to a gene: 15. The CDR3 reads CASGLVPIKGLAGVIYNEQFF. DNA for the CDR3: TGTGCTAGTGGTTTGGTACCTATAAAGGGACTAGCGGGCGTTATCTACAATGAGCAGTTCTTC.

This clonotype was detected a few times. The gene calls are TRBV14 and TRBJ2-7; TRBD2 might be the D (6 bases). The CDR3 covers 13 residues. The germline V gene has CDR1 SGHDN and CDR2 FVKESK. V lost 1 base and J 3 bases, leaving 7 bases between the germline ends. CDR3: CASSQAGVYEQYF. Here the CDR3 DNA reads TGTGCCAGCAGCCAAGCGGGGGTCTACGAGCAGTACTTC.

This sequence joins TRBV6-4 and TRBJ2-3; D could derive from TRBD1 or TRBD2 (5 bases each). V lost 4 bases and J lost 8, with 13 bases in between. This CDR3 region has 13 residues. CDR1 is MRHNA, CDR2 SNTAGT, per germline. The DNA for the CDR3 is TGTGCCAGCAGTGGAGACGGGGCCGGTACGCAGTATTTT. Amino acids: CASSGDGAGTQYF.

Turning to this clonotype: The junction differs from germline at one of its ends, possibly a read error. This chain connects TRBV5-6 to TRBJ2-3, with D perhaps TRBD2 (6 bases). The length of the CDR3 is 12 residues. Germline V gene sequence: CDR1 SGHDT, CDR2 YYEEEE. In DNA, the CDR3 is TGTGCCAGCAGCCGTACGGGGGACTGGAACTCTTTT. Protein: CASSRTGDWNSF.

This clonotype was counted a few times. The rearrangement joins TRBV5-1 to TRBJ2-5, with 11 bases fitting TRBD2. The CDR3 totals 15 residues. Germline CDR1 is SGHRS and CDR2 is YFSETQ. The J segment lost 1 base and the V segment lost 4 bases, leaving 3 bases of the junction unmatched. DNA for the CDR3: TGCGCCAGCAGCACGGGACTAGCGGCCCAAGAGACCCAGTACTTC. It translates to CASSTGLAAQETQYF.

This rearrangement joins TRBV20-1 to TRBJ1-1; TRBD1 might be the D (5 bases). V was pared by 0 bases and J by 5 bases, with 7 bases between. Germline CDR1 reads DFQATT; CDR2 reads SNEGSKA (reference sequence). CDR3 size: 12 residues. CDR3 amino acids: CSAREGETEAFF. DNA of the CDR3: TGCAGTGCTAGAGAGGGGGAAACTGAAGCTTTCTTT.

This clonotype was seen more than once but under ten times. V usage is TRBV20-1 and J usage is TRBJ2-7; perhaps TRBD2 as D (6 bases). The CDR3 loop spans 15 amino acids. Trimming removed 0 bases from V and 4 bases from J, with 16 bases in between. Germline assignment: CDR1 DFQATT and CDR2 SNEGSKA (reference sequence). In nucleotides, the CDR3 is TGCAGTGCTAGAGATCCCCTGACTAGTATATACGAGCAGTACTTC. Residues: CSARDPLTSIYEQYF.

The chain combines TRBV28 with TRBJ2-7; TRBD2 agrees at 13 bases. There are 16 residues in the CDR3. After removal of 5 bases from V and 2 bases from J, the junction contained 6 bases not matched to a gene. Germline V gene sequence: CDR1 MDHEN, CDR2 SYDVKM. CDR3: CASSTPTSGRAYEQYF. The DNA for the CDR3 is TGTGCCAGCAGTACCCCCACTAGCGGGAGGGCCTACGAGCAGTACTTC.

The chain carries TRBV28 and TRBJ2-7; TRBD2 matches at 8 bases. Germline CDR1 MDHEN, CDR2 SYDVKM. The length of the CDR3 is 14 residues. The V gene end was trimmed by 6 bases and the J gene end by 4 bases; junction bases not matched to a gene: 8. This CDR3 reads CASSKGLALYEQYF. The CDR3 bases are TGTGCCAGCAGCAAAGGACTAGCTCTATACGAGCAGTACTTC.

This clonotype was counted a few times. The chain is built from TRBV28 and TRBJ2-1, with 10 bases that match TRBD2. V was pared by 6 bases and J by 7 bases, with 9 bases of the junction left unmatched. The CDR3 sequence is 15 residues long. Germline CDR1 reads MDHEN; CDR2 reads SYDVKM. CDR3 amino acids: CASSPSGRARNEQFF. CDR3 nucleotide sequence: TGTGCCAGCAGCCCCAGCGGGAGGGCCAGGAATGAGCAGTTCTTC.

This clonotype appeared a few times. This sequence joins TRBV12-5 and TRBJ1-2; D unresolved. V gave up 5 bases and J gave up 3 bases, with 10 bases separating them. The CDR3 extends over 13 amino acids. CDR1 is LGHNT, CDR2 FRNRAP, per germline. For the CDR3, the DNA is TGTGCTAGTGGTCCCTCAGGCGACTATGGCTACACCTTC. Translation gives CASGPSGDYGYTF.

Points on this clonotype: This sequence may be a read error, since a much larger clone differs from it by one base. Here the CDR3 DNA reads TGTGCCAGCAGCTTAGACGGTTACGAGCGGTACTTC. Translated: CASSLDGYERYF. The chain links TRBV7-3 to TRBJ2-7; D unclear. This CDR3 contains 12 residues. The germline V gene has CDR1 SGHTA and CDR2 FQGTGA.

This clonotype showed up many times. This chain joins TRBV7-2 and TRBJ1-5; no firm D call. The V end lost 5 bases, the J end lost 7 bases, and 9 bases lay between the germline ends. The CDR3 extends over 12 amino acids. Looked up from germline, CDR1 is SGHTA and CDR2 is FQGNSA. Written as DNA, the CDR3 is TGTGCCAGCAGCCCCTTTAGGCAGCCCCAGCATTTT. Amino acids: CASSPFRQPQHF.

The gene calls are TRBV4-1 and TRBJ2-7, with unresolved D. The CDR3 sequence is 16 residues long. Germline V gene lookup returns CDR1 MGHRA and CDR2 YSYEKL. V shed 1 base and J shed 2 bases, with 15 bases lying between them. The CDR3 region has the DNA TGCGCCAGCAGCCAAGCTCGGTTGTGGTCCACCTACGAGCAGTACTTC. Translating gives CASSQARLWSTYEQYF.

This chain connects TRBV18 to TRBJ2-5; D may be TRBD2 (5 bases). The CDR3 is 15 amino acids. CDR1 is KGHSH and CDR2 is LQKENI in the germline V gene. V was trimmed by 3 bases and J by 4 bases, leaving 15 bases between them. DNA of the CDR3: TGTGCCAGCTCACCCCCCGAGCGGTTTATAGAGACCCAGTACTTC. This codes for CASSPPERFIETQYF.

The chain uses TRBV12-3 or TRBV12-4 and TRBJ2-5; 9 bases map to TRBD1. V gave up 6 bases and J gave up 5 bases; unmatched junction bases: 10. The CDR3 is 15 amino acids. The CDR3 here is CASSPLQGAPETQYF. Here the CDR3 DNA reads TGTGCCAGCAGCCCCTTACAGGGGGCTCCGGAGACCCAGTACTTC.